Each of the 28 T cell receptor beta chains below was sequenced from the same sample in a study of post-analysis software for immune sequencing data. Whole-study findings and limits: Five TRBV segments, TRBV5-6, TRBV5-1 and TRBV20-1 among them, were found more frequent in patients than controls.

Unique molecular identifiers had been added to the TCR beta cDNA libraries. TCRdb re-derived calls from the PCR reads in MiXCR, one entry per CDR3 protein. Counted here are 650,000 to 900,000 distinct CDR3 sequences, about 45% occurring once; the ten biggest clones make up roughly 4.9%. Their recognized antigens are unknown. The sequenced material came from blood. Every receptor here comes from a girl aged 10 to 17 with multiple sclerosis.

V gene TRBV7-9 combines with J gene TRBJ2-1, with 9 bases that match TRBD2. This CDR3 comprises 17 residues. Germline loops: CDR1 SEHNR, CDR2 FQNEAQ (reference sequence). V shed 5 bases, J shed 6 bases, and the junction held 14 bases outside the gene matches. In DNA form, the CDR3 reads TGTGCCAGCAGCGGGGGCCAAGCGGGAGGCCACCTCAATGAGCAGTTCTTC. It codes for CASSGGQAGGHLNEQFF. Combining the CDR3 with reference TRBV7-9 and TRBJ2-1 gives the whole variable domain DTGVSQNPRHKITKRGQNVTFRCDPISEHNRLYWYRQTLGQGPEFLTYFQNEAQLEKSRLLSDRFSAERPKGSFSTLEIQRTEQGDSAMYLCASSGGQAGGHLNEQFFGPGTRLTVL.

The rearrangement uses TRBV12-3 or TRBV12-4 and TRBJ2-5; D possibly uses TRBD1 or TRBD2 (5 bases each). The CDR3 is made up of 15 amino acids. V was shortened by 3 bases and J by 0 bases, with 11 bases between the two germline ends. The CDR3 coding sequence is TGTGCCAGCAGTTTTGGGTTGGGGGACCAAGAGACCCAGTACTTC. It yields the protein CASSFGLGDQETQYF.

This sequence joins TRBV6-5 and TRBJ2-3; D not certain. This CDR3 has 14 residues. The germline V gene has CDR1 MNHEY and CDR2 SVGAGI. Between the trimmed V and J ends, which lost 6 bases and 3 bases, there was a span of 13 bases. In nucleotides, the CDR3 is TGTGCCAGCAGGCCCCTTGGTGGGACAGATACGCAGTATTTT. It specifies CASRPLGGTDTQYF.

This clonotype was seen more than once but under ten times. This chain links TRBV15 with TRBJ2-3; 10 bases map to TRBD2. This CDR3 comprises 16 residues. CDR1 is LNHNV and CDR2 is YYDKDF in the germline V gene (reference sequence). After removal of 0 bases from V and 3 bases from J, the junction contained 3 bases not matched to a gene. The CDR3 spells CATSRDLAGETDTQYF. The DNA for the CDR3 is TGTGCCACCAGCAGAGATCTAGCGGGAGAGACAGATACGCAGTATTTT. The full variable domain, its missing parts supplied by reference TRBV15 and TRBJ2-3, is DAMVIQNPRYQVTQFGKPVTLSCSQTLNHNVMYWYQQKSSQAPKLLFHYYDKDFNNEADTPDNFQSRRPNTSFCFLDIRSPGLGDTAMYLCATSRDLAGETDTQYFGPGTRLTVL.

This clonotype was seen a few times. The chain recombines TRBV29-1 with TRBJ2-3; D is perhaps TRBD1 (5 bases). This CDR3 region has 13 residues. The V gene lost 5 bases and the J gene lost 2 bases, with 11 bases spanning the gap. Germline assignment: CDR1 SQVTM and CDR2 ANQGSEA. The CDR3 region is CSVRAGNTDTQYF. Here the CDR3 DNA reads TGCAGCGTTCGGGCAGGGAACACAGATACGCAGTATTTT.

The chain is built from TRBV6-1 and TRBJ2-5; 7 bases are shared with TRBD1. Germline V CDR1 and CDR2: MNHNS, SASEGT. The V segment lost 8 bases and the J segment 4 bases; nucleotides outside the gene matches: 7. This CDR3 is 13 amino acids long. The CDR3 protein is CASPGTEVETQYF. The CDR3, as DNA: TGTGCCAGCCCCGGGACAGAGGTAGAGACCCAGTACTTC.

This clonotype was observed once. The gene calls are TRBV29-1 and TRBJ2-5; perhaps TRBD2 as D (5 bases). CDR1 and CDR2 from the germline V gene are SQVTM and ANQGSEA. Trimming pared 7 bases from V and 5 bases from J, leaving 14 bases between. The CDR3 has 12 amino acids. The CDR3 spells CSGDGVYETQYF. The CDR3 coding sequence is TGCAGCGGTGACGGGGTATACGAGACCCAGTACTTC.

In this sample, this clonotype turned up a few times. The V and J genes are TRBV6-1 and TRBJ2-1, with 10 nucleotides matching TRBD2. The germline CDR1 and CDR2 sequences are MNHNS and SASEGT. V was pared by 4 bases and J by 2 bases, with 2 bases of the junction left unmatched. The CDR3 spans 15 residues. CDR3 nucleotide sequence: TGTGCCAGCAGTGGAGCGGGAGGGACCTACAATGAGCAGTTCTTC. Its translation: CASSGAGGTYNEQFF.

The J gene is TRBJ2-7, the V gene TRBV29-1, with 8 bases matching TRBD2. Germline trimming cut 4 bases from V and 1 base from J; bases unmatched to any gene: 6. Germline V gives CDR1 SQVTM, CDR2 ANQGSEA. This CDR3 has 14 residues. The CDR3 protein is CSVVSAGVSYEQYF. CDR3 DNA sequence: TGCAGCGTTGTTTCAGCGGGAGTGTCCTACGAGCAGTACTTC.

The CDR3 sequence: CASSHPGYRERTQYF. CDR3 bases: TGTGCCAGCAGTCATCCGGGCTATAGGGAGCGGACCCAGTACTTC. The chain joins TRBV7-2 to TRBJ2-7, with D maybe TRBD2 (5 bases). The end of the DNA aligns better with TRBJ2-5, so the J call may be wrong. The germline V gene encodes CDR1 SGHTA and CDR2 FQGNSA. The CDR3 extends over 15 amino acids.

The chain carries TRBV20-1 and TRBJ1-2; TRBD1 might be the D (5 bases). The germline V and J ends were trimmed by 1 base and 1 base, with 16 bases remaining between them. The CDR3 covers 16 residues. Germline values: CDR1 DFQATT, CDR2 SNEGSKA (reference sequence). CDR3 region: CSARGKTENFNYGYTF. The CDR3 nucleotides are TGCAGTGCTAGAGGGAAGACAGAGAACTTTAACTATGGCTACACCTTC.

The rearrangement uses TRBV7-3 and TRBJ1-2; unclear D gene. The CDR3 is 13 residues long. CDR1 is SGHTA, CDR2 FQGTGA, per germline. Trimming shortened V by 6 bases and J by 11 bases, and 19 bases separated the two germline ends. This chain's CDR3 is CASSQSSDGSYTF. The CDR3 DNA reads TGTGCCAGCAGTCAATCCTCGGACGGCTCTTACACCTTC.

The V gene is TRBV7-3, the J gene TRBJ2-3; D may be TRBD2 (6 bases). The CDR3 sequence is 15 residues long. The germline V gene encodes CDR1 SGHTA and CDR2 FQGTGA. Trimming left V 5 bases short and J 4 bases short, with 16 bases between. The CDR3 protein is CASSAVGGKADTQYF. The CDR3 DNA is TGTGCCAGCAGCGCCGTTGGCGGGAAGGCAGATACGCAGTATTTT.

This chain links TRBV7-2 with TRBJ2-7, with D possibly matching TRBD1 (5 bases). The CDR3 spans 14 residues. Germline V CDR1 and CDR2: SGHTA, FQGNSA. V was shortened by 2 bases and J by 1 base, with 9 bases between the two germline ends. DNA for the CDR3: TGTGCCAGCAGCTTAAAGCGACAGTCCTACGAGCAGTACTTC. It is translated as CASSLKRQSYEQYF.

The CDR3 DNA reads as TGTGCCAGCAGCTTGAGACTAGCGGGAGGAGGGAAGACGGGCGAGCAGTACTTC. Residues: CASSLRLAGGGKTGEQYF. The rearrangement links TRBV7-8 to TRBJ2-7; 13 bases are a match to TRBD2. CDR3 size: 18 residues. CDR1 and CDR2 from the germline V gene are SGHVS and FQNEAQ. J lost 6 bases, V lost 3 bases, and 14 bases had no gene match.

This clonotype turned up a few times. This sequence joins TRBV5-1 and TRBJ2-4, with D perhaps matching TRBD1 (6 bases). Germline assignment: CDR1 SGHRS and CDR2 YFSETQ. The CDR3 is made up of 14 amino acids. Trimming took 3 bases from V and 9 from J, leaving 16 bases between them. The chain's CDR3 is CASSSALGAGIQYF. CDR3 nucleotide sequence: TGCGCCAGCAGCTCGGCGCTGGGGGCTGGCATTCAGTACTTC.

There are a few counts of this clonotype. V is TRBV7-6 and J is TRBJ2-7; weak D call: TRBD2 (5 bases). V was cut by 5 bases and J by 5 bases, with 19 bases left in between. The CDR3 totals 15 residues. Germline loops: CDR1 SGHVS, CDR2 FNYEAQ. CDR3 residues: CASSPAAGRPNEQYF. CDR3 bases: TGTGCCAGCAGCCCAGCGGCAGGACGACCTAACGAGCAGTACTTC. Full variable domain (rest looked up from reference TRBV7-6 and TRBJ2-7): GAGVSQSPRYKVTKRGQDVALRCDPISGHVSLYWYRQALGQGPEFLTYFNYEAQQDKSGLPNDRFSAERPEGSISTLTIQRTEQRDSAMYRCASSPAAGRPNEQYFGPGTRLTVT.

The gene calls are TRBV6-2 or TRBV6-3 and TRBJ2-5, with 11 bases that match TRBD2. The CDR3 consists of 17 residues. The ends lost 6 bases at V and 0 bases at J; junction bases unmatched: 9. The germline V gene has CDR1 MNHEY and CDR2 SVGEGT. Written as DNA, the CDR3 is TGTGCCAGCAGCTTTCATAGCGGGAGGGGCGACCAAGAGACCCAGTACTTC. It is translated as CASSFHSGRGDQETQYF.

The chain is built from TRBV12-3 or TRBV12-4 and TRBJ2-1, with D unresolved. Between the trimmed V and J ends, which lost 2 bases and 8 bases, there was a span of 16 bases. The CDR3 runs 15 residues. The CDR3, as DNA: TGTGCCAGCAGTTTAACGCCGCCTCCGACCGATGAGCAGTTCTTC. Translated: CASSLTPPPTDEQFF.

CDR3 protein: CASSLIEGGGTQYF. The CDR3 region has the DNA TGTGCCAGCAGCTTAATTGAGGGGGGTGGGACCCAGTACTTC. V usage is TRBV7-2 and J usage is TRBJ2-5; D tentatively fits TRBD1 or TRBD2 (6 bases each). The CDR3 totals 14 residues. V was trimmed by 2 bases and J by 7 bases, leaving 14 bases between them. Per germline, CDR1 SGHTA and CDR2 FQGNSA.

This chain connects TRBV9 to TRBJ1-3; 7 positions agree with TRBD1. With V trimmed by 3 bases and J by 2 bases, 5 bases remained unmatched. Germline CDR1 and CDR2: SGDLS and YYNGEE. The CDR3 length is 15 residues. CDR3 protein: CASSANQGAGNTIYF. The CDR3 coding sequence is TGTGCCAGCAGCGCGAATCAGGGGGCTGGAAACACCATATATTTT.

The rearrangement uses TRBV20-1 and TRBJ1-1; D unresolved. Deletions cut 1 base from V and 4 bases from J, with 7 bases between. CDR3 length: 12 amino acids. The germline CDR1 and CDR2 sequences are DFQATT and SNEGSKA (reference sequence). The CDR3 DNA reads as TGCAGTGCTAGAGGCCCCACCACTGAAGCTTTCTTT. Protein: CSARGPTTEAFF.

J is TRBJ2-5 and V is TRBV20-1, with D possibly matching TRBD1 (6 bases). The closer fit of TRBJ2-7 to the DNA end suggests the J call may be wrong. Germline V CDR1 and CDR2: DFQATT, SNEGSKA (reference sequence). The CDR3 is made up of 14 amino acids. CDR3 coding DNA: TGCAGCGCAACTCAACCTACAGGGTGGGACGAGCAGTACTTC. Protein product: CSATQPTGWDEQYF.

This rearrangement joins TRBV7-3 to TRBJ2-7; 9 bases are shared with TRBD2. With the DNA end fitting TRBJ2-5 better, the J assignment may be wrong. The CDR3 is made up of 16 amino acids. Germline V gene sequence: CDR1 SGHTA, CDR2 FQGTGA. Here the CDR3 DNA reads TGTGCCAGCAGCTCCAGCGGTAGCGGGAGAGTGGAGACCCAGTACTTC. Its translation: CASSSSGSGRVETQYF.

A few counts support this clonotype. The rearrangement links TRBV4-3 to TRBJ2-7; D unresolved. In germline, CDR1 is LGHNA, CDR2 YSLEER. This CDR3 has 16 residues. Between the trimmed V and J ends, which lost 0 bases and 2 bases, there was a span of 14 bases. CDR3: CASSQDIGGAPYEQYF. The CDR3 bases are TGCGCCAGCAGCCAAGATATAGGTGGAGCCCCCTACGAGCAGTACTTC.

This chain uses TRBV5-6 with TRBJ2-1, with TRBD2 matching 9 bases. The germline V gene encodes CDR1 SGHDT and CDR2 YYEEEE. J was trimmed by 3 bases and V by 4 bases; bases with no gene match: 5. The CDR3 contains 15 residues. For the CDR3, the DNA is TGTGCCAGCAGCCAGGGCGGGAGGGTCTACAATGAGCAGTTCTTC. It translates to CASSQGGRVYNEQFF.

This chain uses TRBV5-4 with TRBJ2-5, with TRBD2 matching over 7 bases. This CDR3 has 15 amino acids. Germline CDR1 reads SGHNT; CDR2 reads YYREEE (reference sequence). V was clipped by 0 bases and J by 3 bases; unmatched bases: 5. The CDR3 DNA is TGTGCCAGCAGCTTGGTCCACCGGGGGGAAGAGACCCAGTACTTC. It encodes CASSLVHRGEETQYF.

This chain connects TRBV27 to TRBJ2-7, with 9 positions matching TRBD2. CDR1 MNHEY and CDR2 SMNVEV come from the germline V gene (reference sequence). Trimming removed 6 bases from V and 1 base from J; junction bases left unmatched: 7. This CDR3 contains 15 residues. CDR3 sequence: CASSPGTSNSYEQYF. CDR3 DNA: TGTGCCAGCAGCCCCGGGACTAGCAATTCCTACGAGCAGTACTTC.